The 21 T cell receptor beta chains reported below all come from one sample, sequenced in a study of blood T cells in healthy people across ages. Primers used in a second PCR of roughly 6 to 11 cycles were a sample-barcoded 5' primer and a J-beta primer mix. Using its own MiXCR run on the 5' RACE reads, TCRdb lists one record per CDR3 protein. The table has some 1,500,000 distinct CDR3 sequences, approximately 43% seen once. The specimen sequenced was blood. All receptors derive from a woman in her late teens or twenties in good health.

This clonotype was seen only a few times. V usage is TRBV4-1 and J usage is TRBJ1-1, with 7 bases lining up with TRBD1. This CDR3 contains 15 residues. Germline values: CDR1 MGHRA, CDR2 YSYEKL. The V segment lost 6 bases and the J segment 4 bases; nucleotides outside the gene matches: 11. Written as DNA, the CDR3 is TGCGCCAGCAGTCTAGGGGACAGCTTATCCACTGAAGCTTTCTTT. Translating it yields CASSLGDSLSTEAFF.

The chain joins TRBV27 to TRBJ2-5, with D possibly matching TRBD1 (5 bases). The CDR3 sequence is 14 residues long. Germline V gene lookup returns CDR1 MNHEY and CDR2 SMNVEV (reference sequence). V shed 9 bases and J shed 4 bases, with 18 bases lying between them. The CDR3 reads CASRTWGGGETQYF. In DNA form, the CDR3 reads TGTGCCAGTAGAACCTGGGGCGGTGGAGAGACCCAGTACTTC.

This clonotype was observed a single time. The V and J genes are TRBV7-2 and TRBJ1-1; unclear D gene. Germline V CDR1 and CDR2: SGHTA, FQGNSA. The CDR3 is made up of 13 amino acids. With 5 bases removed from V and 10 bases from J, the gap between germline ends came to 17 bases. The DNA for the CDR3 is TGTGCCAGCAGCCTTACGATCGCTGCGGGAGCTTTCTTT. It translates to CASSLTIAAGAFF.

The chain carries TRBV20-1 and TRBJ1-1, with D tentatively TRBD1 (6 bases). Trimming shortened V by 1 base and J by 6 bases, and 18 bases separated the two germline ends. The CDR3 runs to 15 residues. Germline V gene lookup returns CDR1 DFQATT and CDR2 SNEGSKA (reference sequence). Here the CDR3 DNA reads TGCAGTGCTAGAGCTGAACAGGGTAGTATAGCTGAAGCTTTCTTT. Its protein is CSARAEQGSIAEAFF.

This clonotype was seen more than once but under ten times. The rearrangement links TRBV12-3 or TRBV12-4 to TRBJ2-3; D assignment may be TRBD1 or TRBD2 (5 bases each). V was pared by 6 bases and J by 4 bases, with 11 bases between. CDR3 size: 13 residues. CDR3 in amino acids: CASRLRDPDTQYF. The CDR3 DNA is TGTGCCAGCAGGCTCAGGGACCCAGATACGCAGTATTTT.

V usage is TRBV9 and J usage is TRBJ1-1, with a weak D call TRBD1 (6 bases). CDR1 SGDLS and CDR2 YYNGEE come from the germline V gene. This CDR3 has 14 amino acids. V was trimmed by 3 bases and J by 1 base, leaving 10 bases between them. CDR3 sequence (DNA): TGTGCCAGCAGCGCCGGACAGCCGAACACTGAAGCTTTCTTT. The encoded protein is CASSAGQPNTEAFF.

V gene TRBV29-1 combines with J gene TRBJ2-2; TRBD1 or TRBD2 may be the D gene (6 bases each). Deletions cut 8 bases from V and 2 bases from J, with 15 bases between. CDR1 and CDR2 (germline): SQVTM, ANQGSEA. CDR3 length equals 14 residues. The CDR3 bases are TGCAGCATTGGGGGGACACTTAACACCGGGGAGCTGTTTTTT. Protein product: CSIGGTLNTGELFF.

This clonotype showed up just a few times. In DNA form, the CDR3 reads TGCAGCGTTGAGTGGTTGGGCACAGATACGCAGTATTTT. Translating it yields CSVEWLGTDTQYF. The chain carries TRBV29-1 and TRBJ2-3; D is undetermined. Trimming removed 3 bases at V and 1 base at J, with 8 bases between. The germline gives CDR1 SQVTM, CDR2 ANQGSEA. CDR3 length: 13 residues.

The chain has TRBV7-9 and TRBJ2-2; no reliable D call. From germline, CDR1 is SEHNR and CDR2 FQNEAQ (reference sequence). V lost 5 bases to trimming and J lost 3 bases, with 13 bases between them. CDR3 length: 15 residues. Here the CDR3 reads CASSPGRIDTGELFF. The CDR3 nucleotides are TGTGCCAGCAGCCCAGGACGGATAGACACCGGGGAGCTGTTTTTT. Based on the CDR3 plus reference TRBV7-9 and TRBJ2-2, the full variable domain is DTGVSQNPRHKITKRGQNVTFRCDPISEHNRLYWYRQTLGQGPEFLTYFQNEAQLEKSRLLSDRFSAERPKGSFSTLEIQRTEQGDSAMYLCASSPGRIDTGELFFGEGSRLTVL.

This chain connects TRBV7-6 to TRBJ1-5, with D uncertain. Germline V gene data show CDR1 as SGHVS and CDR2 as FNYEAQ. V lost 1 base to trimming and J lost 7 bases, with 11 bases between them. The CDR3 consists of 14 residues. The CDR3 nucleotides are TGTGCCAGCAGCTTAGGGGCGAGCGGACAGCCCCAGCATTTT. It yields the protein CASSLGASGQPQHF.

Only a few counts were recorded for this clonotype. This sequence joins TRBV9 and TRBJ2-7; TRBD2 agrees at 9 bases. The J segment lost 6 bases and the V segment lost 0 bases, leaving 4 bases of the junction unmatched. Per germline, CDR1 SGDLS and CDR2 YYNGEE. This CDR3 has 14 amino acids. CDR3 sequence reads: CASSVVGSGSEQYF. In DNA form, the CDR3 reads TGTGCCAGCAGCGTAGTGGGTAGCGGGAGCGAGCAGTACTTC.

The chain couples TRBV12-3 or TRBV12-4 to TRBJ1-1; D is unresolved. V was pared by 5 bases and J by 1 base, with 11 bases between. The CDR3 has 14 amino acids. The CDR3 loop is CASSRRPANTEAFF. The CDR3, as DNA: TGTGCCAGCAGTCGAAGGCCGGCGAACACTGAAGCTTTCTTT.

The CDR3 reads CASSGVGPTEAFF. As DNA, the CDR3 is TGTGCCAGCAGTGGAGTAGGACCCACTGAAGCTTTCTTT. The chain carries TRBV27 and TRBJ1-1; D remains unclear. This CDR3 is built from 13 residues. Germline V CDR1 and CDR2: MNHEY, SMNVEV (reference sequence). The ends were cut back, 5 bases at V and 4 bases at J, with 11 bases in the middle.

This CDR3 reads CASSPSLLDYGYTF. In DNA form, the CDR3 reads TGTGCCAGCAGTCCGAGTCTACTGGACTATGGCTACACCTTC. V and J are TRBV27 and TRBJ1-2, with D unresolved. Germline V CDR1 and CDR2: MNHEY, SMNVEV (reference sequence). V shed 5 bases and J shed 3 bases, with 13 bases lying between them. CDR3 length: 14 amino acids.

The chain combines TRBV10-2 with TRBJ1-5, with D tentatively TRBD1 (6 bases). Germline assignment: CDR1 WSHSY and CDR2 SAAADI. CDR3 length equals 13 residues. Trimming left V 8 bases short and J 5 bases short, with 13 bases between. DNA of the CDR3: TGCGCCAGCGGCCCCGGGACATATCAGCCCCAGCATTTT. It translates to CASGPGTYQPQHF.

The chain couples TRBV20-1 to TRBJ1-5, with a tentative D call TRBD1 (5 bases). Trimming stripped 6 bases from V and 4 bases from J, with 13 bases between. Germline CDR1 reads DFQATT; CDR2 reads SNEGSKA (reference sequence). The CDR3 consists of 13 residues. The CDR3 DNA is TGCAGTGCCTTTGCGGGGGTTAATCAGCCCCAGCATTTT. Translated: CSAFAGVNQPQHF.

As DNA, the CDR3 is TGCAGTGCTAGAAGGGTCGATGGGTTCGAGCAGTACTTC. Protein product: CSARRVDGFEQYF. J is TRBJ2-7 and V is TRBV20-1; D is uncertain. V was clipped by 2 bases and J by 6 bases, with 14 bases between them. The CDR3 has 13 amino acids. Germline loops: CDR1 DFQATT, CDR2 SNEGSKA (reference sequence).

The chain links TRBV16 to TRBJ2-3; no clear D gene. The germline CDR1 and CDR2 sequences are KGHSY and FQNENV. The CDR3 length is 11 residues. Between the trimmed V and J ends, which lost 3 bases and 5 bases, there was a span of 3 bases. CDR3 sequence reads: CASSHIDTQYF. The CDR3 nucleotides read TGTGCCAGCAGCCATATAGATACGCAGTATTTT. Combining the CDR3 with reference TRBV16 and TRBJ2-3 gives the whole variable domain GEEVAQTPKHLVRGEGQKAKLYCAPIKGHSYVFWYQQVLKNEFKFLISFQNENVFDETGMPKERFSAKCLPNSPCSLEIQATKLEDSAVYFCASSHIDTQYFGPGTRLTVL.

There are a few counts of this clonotype. This sequence joins TRBV4-3 and TRBJ2-7; 7 bases align to TRBD2. In germline, CDR1 is LGHNA, CDR2 YSLEER. The CDR3 runs 15 residues. Trimming at V came to 0 bases and at J to 2 bases, leaving 4 bases not matched to a gene. DNA of the CDR3: TGCGCCAGCAGCCAAGAGGGACTATACCCCTACGAGCAGTACTTC. Translating it yields CASSQEGLYPYEQYF.

The gene calls are TRBV5-1 and TRBJ1-1, with 9 positions matching TRBD1. CDR1 SGHRS and CDR2 YFSETQ come from the germline V gene. Trimming took 4 bases from V and 7 from J; bases not matched to a gene: 8. CDR3 length equals 14 residues. The CDR3 loop reads CASSPRTGEVEAFF. In DNA form, the CDR3 reads TGCGCCAGCAGCCCGAGGACAGGGGAGGTTGAAGCTTTCTTT.

This clonotype is a singleton in its sample. The CDR3 coding sequence is TGCAGCGTTGAGGAAGCCGTGGAGACCCAGTTCTTC. Amino acids: CSVEEAVETQFF. The genes are TRBV29-1 and TRBJ2-1; no definite D call. This CDR3 region has 12 residues. The V end was cut by 3 bases, the J end by 13 bases, with 16 bases between. Germline V gene lookup returns CDR1 SQVTM and CDR2 ANQGSEA.